This T cell receptor beta chain was observed in a study of blood T cell repertoires in COVID-19. Study at large: Both acute and convalescent COVID-19 samples were obtained from the United States, Italy and Spain. T cells, B-cell-depleted T cells, or PBMCs provided the cDNA or gDNA that served as material.

Authors' data handling: It was from reference gene primer amplification that nucleated cell counts were estimated. Clones were sequenced by immunoSEQ multiplex PCR, and TCRdb holds only the in-frame ones, with some missing. D and trimming come from the DNA, and the V and J calls and clone size come from that table. The table has more than 100,000 clones, approximately 83% seen once; the top ten hold more than 4.5%. V lost 5 bases and J lost 6, with 11 bases in between. Germline CDR1 is SEHNR and CDR2 is FQNEAQ (reference sequence). This CDR3 is built from 13 residues. Sequences were obtained from peripheral blood. The clonotype was recovered from a woman aged 70 to 79 with acute or convalescent COVID-19. The rearrangement uses TRBV7-9 and TRBJ1-5; D is unclear. The CDR3 nucleotides are TGTGCCAGCAGCCCAGGCGTGGGTCAGCCCCAGCATTTT. As protein: CASSPGVGQPQHF.